The rows below give T cell receptor beta chains drawn from one sample of a study of beta chain features in type 1 diabetes. Sequencing used immunoSEQ multiplex PCR; TCRdb keeps in-frame clones, though not all of them. The sample lists 100,000 to 150,000 clones; 9% were seen once. Specimen: central memory CD4+ T cells from blood. These TCRs come from a man under 40 with type 1 diabetes. CDR3s include the opening cysteine and the closing phenylalanine or tryptophan.

TRBV4-2	TRBJ1-1	CASSQLGGFTEAFF
TRBV6-1	TRBJ2-7	CASRGTSGGTEQYF
TRBV6-1	TRBJ1-6	CASSFDSLLPLHF
TRBV5-1	TRBJ1-2	CASSLDPQTGNYGYTF
TRBV30	TRBJ2-1	CAWSQDRHNEQFF
TRBV27	TRBJ1-2	CASSFIQAGGYTF
TRBV5-1	TRBJ2-5	CASSQTGAQETQYF
TRBV18	TRBJ2-5	CASSPPSGLAGGETQYF
TRBV9	TRBJ2-7	CASSGQGSYEQYF
TRBV18	TRBJ2-3	CASSPKDAGSTDTQYF
TRBV4-3	TRBJ2-5	CASSERAGGQETQYF
TRBV7-2	TRBJ1-2	CASSQDRANGGYTF
TRBV4-3	TRBJ1-1	CASSQGLPDTEAFF
TRBV30	TRBJ2-1	CAWSVTASGQFF
TRBV4-3	TRBJ1-1	CASSSSDRVPEAFF
TRBV5-1	TRBJ2-1	CASSDLEGSEQFF
TRBV5-1	TRBJ2-5	CASSARLAAQETQYF
TRBV5-4	TRBJ2-3	CASSVEVVRADTQYF
TRBV15	TRBJ2-5	CATSNRGNKETQYF
TRBV18	TRBJ2-7	CASSPENEQYF
TRBV30	TRBJ2-1	CAWIPLSGEQFF
TRBV2	TRBJ1-5	CASSGGLYGQPQHF
TRBV29-1	TRBJ1-2	CSAEGTLDGYTF
TRBV5-4	TRBJ2-5	CASSAQQGSSEETQYF
TRBV18	TRBJ2-1	CASSPPNGAGEGEQFF
TRBV6-1	TRBJ2-1	CASTSRGLAGNEQFF
TRBV30	TRBJ2-2	CAWSPSLASGGATGELFF
TRBV29-1	TRBJ2-1	CSALDSGVGHEQFF
TRBV7-2	TRBJ1-4	CASSFTGTGDEKLFF
TRBV2	TRBJ2-2	CASSVGLAGGTGELFF
TRBV28	TRBJ2-6	CASSTPGRGAGANVLTF
TRBV7-2	TRBJ1-6	CASSSGNAANSPLHF
TRBV6-6	TRBJ2-7	CASSSTSGTSRLEQYF
TRBV5-4	TRBJ1-6	CASSFRDRVSPLHF
TRBV11-2	TRBJ2-5	CASSQAQGQETQYF
TRBV21-1	TRBJ2-3	CASSKVVEDTQYF
TRBV5-4	TRBJ2-5	CASSLGGTDSQETQYF
TRBV9	TRBJ2-7	CASSAGTSREQYF
TRBV2	TRBJ1-6	CASSVPLEGSPLHF
TRBV5-1	TRBJ2-3	CASSLASGDTQYF
TRBV11-2	TRBJ1-6	CASSLVRGRGGNSPLHF
TRBV29-1	TRBJ1-1	CSTMGRGREAFF
TRBV5-1	TRBJ2-3	CASSLVGSDTQYF
TRBV9	TRBJ1-2	CASSPEFLDYGYTF
TRBV19	TRBJ2-7	CASSLQSGQGEQYF
TRBV28	TRBJ1-5	CASKSPGGNQPQHF
TRBV11-3	TRBJ2-4	CASSLMGGNIQYF